This T cell receptor beta chain comes out of a study of blood T cell repertoires in COVID-19. Study overall: Collection of acute and convalescent COVID-19 samples took place in the United States, Italy and Spain.

This CDR3 is 15 amino acids long. Germline V gene data show CDR1 as SGHRS and CDR2 as YFSETQ. V lost 4 bases, J lost 4 bases, and 7 bases stayed unmatched. Per the original data handling: For nucleated cells, counts were estimated from reference gene primer amplification. Data came from immunoSEQ multiplex PCR; TCRdb stores just in-frame clones and leaves some out. The D gene and trimming were derived from the DNA, and the V and J assignments and clone size from that table. This sample yields 200,000 to 250,000 clones, of which just over 85% are seen a single time; approximately 2% belongs to the top ten.

The V and J genes are TRBV5-1 and TRBJ2-3; 9 bases fit TRBD1. The sequencing input was peripheral blood. The receptor's source is a man aged 25-40 years who had recovered from COVID-19. In DNA, the CDR3 is TGCGCCAGCAGCAGGGACAGGGAAGCGTCAGATACGCAGTATTTT. Protein sequence: CASSRDREASDTQYF.